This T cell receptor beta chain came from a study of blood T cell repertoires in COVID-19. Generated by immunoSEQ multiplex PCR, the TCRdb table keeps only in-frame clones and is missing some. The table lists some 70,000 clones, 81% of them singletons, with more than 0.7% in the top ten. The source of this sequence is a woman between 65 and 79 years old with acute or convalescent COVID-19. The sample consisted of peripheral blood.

The CDR3 is CASSVATGGEIRYSNQPQHF. In DNA form, the CDR3 reads TGTGCCAGCAGTGTCGCGACAGGGGGCGAGATAAGGTATAGCAATCAGCCCCAGCATTTT. The chain uses TRBV28 and TRBJ1-5; TRBD1 aligns across 10 bases. From germline, CDR1 is MDHEN and CDR2 SYDVKM. The CDR3 consists of 20 residues. J lost 0 bases, V lost 5 bases, and 16 bases had no gene match. Using reference TRBV28 and TRBJ1-5 for the parts outside the CDR3, the full variable domain is DVKVTQSSRYLVKRTGEKVFLECVQDMDHENMFWYRQDPGLGLRLIYFSYDVKMKEKGDIPEGYSVSREKKERFSLILESASTNQTSMYLCASSVATGGEIRYSNQPQHFGDGTRLSIL.